The T cell receptor beta chain described here comes from a study of T-cell reconstitution after alpha-beta-depleted transplantation in children. Broader study findings: Recipient T cells and thymic progenitors that survived gave rise to the high TCRbeta diversity observed at day 60 in some patients. There were reportedly several hundred expanded graft clones from which alpha-beta T cells came about two months after transplant. Once a year had passed after transplant, T-cell counts and diversity came mostly from newly produced T cells.

In regard to this clonotype: Its antigen is unidentified.

The germline gives CDR1 SNHLY, CDR2 FYNNEI. The CDR3 extends over 16 amino acids. Germline trimming cut 7 bases from V and 1 base from J; bases unmatched to any gene: 10. Unique molecular identifiers were incorporated into the prepared TCRbeta library. TCRdb redid the calling of the PCR reads with MiXCR, one entry per CDR3 protein. The sample contains some 440,000 distinct CDR3 sequences, around 15% of which appear only once. This clonotype originated in a boy in the first two years of life who had a stem cell transplant for Wiskott-Aldrich syndrome, so the T cells may come from the graft donor. The sample here was PBMCs, mostly from graft donor cells, taken 360 days after TCRalphabeta/CD19-depleted stem cell transplant. The chain uses TRBV2 and TRBJ2-3; 8 nucleotides match TRBD1. CDR3 loop: CASTPDRADRTDTQYF. Here the CDR3 DNA reads TGTGCCAGCACCCCGGACAGGGCGGATCGCACAGATACGCAGTATTTT.